Listed below are T cell receptor beta chains from one sample, sequenced in a study of CD8 T cells in Susac syndrome. TCRdb recomputed calls from the immunoSEQ multiplex PCR reads with MiXCR, one row per CDR3 protein. The repertoire consists of some 170,000 distinct CDR3 sequences, with around 94% occurring once and the leading ten covering around 0.1%. The sample was CD4+ T cells from PBMCs. These TCRs come from a human donor with Susac syndrome. Each CDR3 is given with its conserved first and last residue. The order of the fields is CDR3 protein, CDR3 DNA, J gene, V gene, D gene, clone size. D genes are given only for firm matches. The size entry is marked missing in some rows and otherwise reads once, few, many or a size class.

CDR3: CAISVSGGANYGYTF
DNA: TGTGCCATCAGTGTGTCAGGGGGTGCAAACTATGGCTACACCTTC
J: TRBJ1-2
V: TRBV10-3
D: TRBD1
size: once

CDR3: CSAREGRGTDTQYF
DNA: TGCAGTGCTAGAGAAGGGAGGGGTACAGATACGCAGTATTTT
J: TRBJ2-3
V: TRBV20-1
D: TRBD2
size: once

CDR3: CSVRDSNQPQHF
DNA: TGCAGCGTCAGGGATAGCAATCAGCCCCAGCATTTT
J: TRBJ1-5
V: TRBV29-1
D: .
size: .

CDR3: CASSSPLRSLRPNEQFF
DNA: TGTGCCAGCAGTTCCCCCCTTAGATCGTTGCGCCCCAATGAGCAGTTCTTC
J: TRBJ2-1
V: TRBV27
D: .
size: .

CDR3: CATSDSTSSGRANEQFF
DNA: TGTGCCACCAGTGATTCAACTTCTAGCGGGAGGGCGAATGAGCAGTTCTTC
J: TRBJ2-1
V: TRBV24-1
D: TRBD2
size: .

CDR3: CASSSRTSSSYNEQFF
DNA: TGTGCCAGCAGCTCTCGGACTAGCAGCTCCTACAATGAGCAGTTCTTC
J: TRBJ2-1
V: TRBV13
D: TRBD2
size: .

CDR3: CASSYSWTGYAGELFF
DNA: TGTGCCAGCAGTTACTCCTGGACAGGGTATGCCGGGGAGCTGTTTTTT
J: TRBJ2-2
V: TRBV6-5
D: TRBD1
size: .

CDR3: CASTQGYEQYF
DNA: TGTGCCAGCACTCAGGGTTACGAGCAGTACTTC
J: TRBJ2-7
V: TRBV6-2/TRBV6-3
D: .
size: few

CDR3: CSAREGHGNQPQHF
DNA: TGCAGTGCTAGGGAGGGGCACGGCAATCAGCCCCAGCATTTT
J: TRBJ1-5
V: TRBV20-1
D: .
size: .

CDR3: CSASQGATNEKLFF
DNA: TGCAGTGCTAGTCAGGGAGCAACTAATGAAAAACTGTTTTTT
J: TRBJ1-4
V: TRBV20-1
D: .
size: .

CDR3: CSARGGAQGETQYF
DNA: TGCAGTGCTAGAGGGGGAGCCCAAGGAGAGACCCAGTACTTC
J: TRBJ2-5
V: TRBV20-1
D: .
size: .

CDR3: CAWSVRLAGNEQFF
DNA: TGTGCCTGGAGTGTACGCCTAGCGGGGAATGAGCAGTTCTTC
J: TRBJ2-1
V: TRBV30
D: TRBD2
size: .

CDR3: CASTEDLTGELFF
DNA: TGTGCCAGCACTGAGGATCTCACCGGGGAGCTGTTTTTT
J: TRBJ2-2
V: TRBV28
D: .
size: once

CDR3: CASSRLTGPSVNTEAFF
DNA: TGTGCCAGCAGCCGGTTGACAGGGCCCTCCGTGAACACTGAAGCTTTCTTT
J: TRBJ1-1
V: TRBV3-1
D: TRBD1
size: .

CDR3: CATSDPPTDTQYF
DNA: TGTGCCACCAGTGATCCCCCGACAGATACGCAGTATTTT
J: TRBJ2-3
V: TRBV24-1
D: .
size: .

CDR3: CASRDTVGQPQHF
DNA: TGTGCCAGCAGGGACACGGTAGGTCAGCCCCAGCATTTT
J: TRBJ1-5
V: TRBV2
D: .
size: .

CDR3: CARQTLREGTGELFF
DNA: TGTGCCAGGCAAACCTTGAGGGAGGGGACCGGGGAGCTGTTTTTT
J: TRBJ2-2
V: TRBV2
D: TRBD2
size: .

CDR3: CSARRGREDPADTQYF
DNA: TGCAGTGCTAGACGCGGGCGGGAGGATCCCGCAGATACGCAGTATTTT
J: TRBJ2-3
V: TRBV20-1
D: TRBD2
size: .

CDR3: CAWSQGGTPNTEAFF
DNA: TGTGCCTGGAGTCAGGGGGGAACTCCAAACACTGAAGCTTTCTTT
J: TRBJ1-1
V: TRBV30
D: TRBD1
size: .

CDR3: CSAPKGRSLAYNEQFF
DNA: TGCAGTGCTCCAAAGGGGAGGTCCCTGGCCTACAATGAGCAGTTCTTC
J: TRBJ2-1
V: TRBV20-1
D: .
size: .

CDR3: CSARDGLYEQYF
DNA: TGCAGTGCCCGGGATGGGCTCTACGAGCAGTACTTC
J: TRBJ2-7
V: TRBV20-1
D: .
size: .

CDR3: CASSWDRSSYNEQFF
DNA: TGTGCCAGCAGCTGGGACCGGAGCTCCTACAATGAGCAGTTCTTC
J: TRBJ2-1
V: TRBV7-2
D: .
size: .

CDR3: CASSLLGGADTQYF
DNA: TGTGCCAGCAGTTTATTAGGGGGCGCAGATACGCAGTATTTT
J: TRBJ2-3
V: TRBV27
D: TRBD1
size: few

CDR3: CALSRNINYGYTF
DNA: TGTGCCTTATCAAGAAATATTAACTATGGCTACACCTTC
J: TRBJ1-2
V: TRBV30
D: .
size: once

CDR3: CSVVRMNTEAFF
DNA: TGCAGCGTTGTCAGGATGAACACTGAAGCTTTCTTT
J: TRBJ1-1
V: TRBV29-1
D: .
size: .

CDR3: CASSLFRGAEADTQYF
DNA: TGTGCCAGCAGCTTGTTTCGGGGGGCCGAAGCAGATACGCAGTATTTT
J: TRBJ2-3
V: TRBV5-4
D: .
size: .

CDR3: CASSYVTPGTGLIYEQYF
DNA: TGTGCCAGCAGTTACGTTACCCCCGGGACAGGGCTCATCTACGAGCAGTACTTC
J: TRBJ2-7
V: TRBV6-5
D: TRBD1
size: .

CDR3: CASSAGSLRGYTF
DNA: TGTGCCAGCAGTGCGGGCTCTTTGAGGGGCTACACCTTC
J: TRBJ1-2
V: TRBV28
D: .
size: .